This TCR beta chain was obtained from a study of blood T cell repertoires in COVID-19 (dated by TCRdb to the early 2020s). Turning to the overall study: Samples covering the acute and convalescent phases of COVID-19 were provided by collaborators in the United States, Italy and Spain. The material from the prospective study consisted of cDNA or gDNA derived from T cells, B-cell-depleted T cells, or PBMCs. The dataset comprised deeply sampled blood TCRbeta repertoires from subjects exposed to, actively infected with, or recovered from COVID-19. The repertoires were released in a freely available public database meant as a resource for research on the immune response to SARS-CoV-2. The samples were drawn from two sources: the first 160 participants of the ongoing ImmuneRACE study, and 1,200 or so subjects contributed by 6 global collaborators. Nearly every sample came with metadata listing a de-identified subject ID, COVID-19 status, age in years and sex. Where available, HLA class I and class II types were obtained from metadata supplied by the sample provider rather than from assay-based typing. Findings and caveats that apply to the study as a whole: The quantity of clinical and demographic metadata differed by source and by participant and was supplied without curation.

TCRbeta CDR3 regions were amplified from genomic DNA using the immunoSEQ Assay, a bias-controlled multiplex PCR. As for how the authors treated the data: The number of nucleated cells in each sample was estimated by amplification of reference gene primers within the assay. To quantify the absolute abundance of each unique TCRbeta CDR3 rearrangement, sequence reads were collapsed and filtered. For each sample, productive Simpson clonality was calculated as the square root of Simpson's diversity index across productive rearrangements. Entries here come from immuneACCESS through TCRdb and include only in-frame sequences with V and J called. Some clones fail to appear in such tables; in the studies checked, an unresolved V gene covers under half of the shortfall, and the cause of the remainder is unknown. The V and J calls and clone size were taken over from that table, and D and trimming were inferred from the DNA. Recorded for this sample are 240,000 or so clones; approximately 80% of them occurred a single time. The top ten hold 9.6% of the sample.

Trimming removed 6 bases from V and 2 bases from J, leaving 8 bases between the germline ends. CDR1 and CDR2 are read off the germline V gene (reference sequence) as WNHNN and SYGVQD. Its CDR3 holds 13 amino acids, cysteine through phenylalanine. Only the CDR3 DNA is retained, 39 bases long and in frame from the first base. In regard to this clone: The antigen it binds to is not known. No base-level quality is on record; no much larger clone is a single base apart.

Collaborating institutions collected whole blood in K2EDTA tubes following their own protocols. For TCRbeta analysis, collaborators shipped samples in one of three forms: frozen whole blood, isolated PBMCs, or DNA extracted from either of those sample types. The receptor comes from an elderly woman with acute or convalescent COVID-19. The sequenced material came from peripheral blood. The rearranged chain carries TRBV10-1 and TRBJ1-3, with a tentative D gene TRBD1 over 6 matching bases. The sequenced DNA is TGCGCCAGCAGCCGGGACACTGGAAACACCATATATTTT. Translation gives CASSRDTGNTIYF.